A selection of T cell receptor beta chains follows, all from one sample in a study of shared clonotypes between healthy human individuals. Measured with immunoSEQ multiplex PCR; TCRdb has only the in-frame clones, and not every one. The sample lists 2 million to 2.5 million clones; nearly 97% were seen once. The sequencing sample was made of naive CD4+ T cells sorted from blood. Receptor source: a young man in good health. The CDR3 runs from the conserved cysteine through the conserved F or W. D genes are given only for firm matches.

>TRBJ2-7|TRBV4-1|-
TGCGCCAGCAGCCAGCTTACGGGGGGCAAGCAGTACTTC
CASSQLTGGKQYF
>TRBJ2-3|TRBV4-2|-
TGTGCCAGCAGCCAAGCAGAAGTAGCTCCAGATACGCAGTATTTT
CASSQAEVAPDTQYF
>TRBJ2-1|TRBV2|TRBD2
TGTGCCAGCAGTGAACGGGGGACTAGGATAGTTCCCAATGAGCAGTTCTTC
CASSERGTRIVPNEQFF
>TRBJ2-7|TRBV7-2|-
TGTGCCAGCAGCTTATTTAGGAACGAGCAGTACTTC
CASSLFRNEQYF
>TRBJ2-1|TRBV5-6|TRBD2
TGTGCCAGCAGCTTAAGTGCACTAGCGGGACAACCTTTTTACAATGAGCAGTTCTTC
CASSLSALAGQPFYNEQFF
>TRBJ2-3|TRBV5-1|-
TGCGCCAGCAGCTTGGCCGGAGGGGGAACAGATACGCAGTATTTT
CASSLAGGGTDTQYF
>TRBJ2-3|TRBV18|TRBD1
TGTGCCAGCTCACCGGGGGACAGGGGCACAGATACGCAGTATTTT
CASSPGDRGTDTQYF
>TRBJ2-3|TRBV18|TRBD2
TGTGCCAGCTCACCAACTAGCGGGGGGATAACAGATACGCAGTATTTT
CASSPTSGGITDTQYF
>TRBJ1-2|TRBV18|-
TGTGCCAGCTCACCGGGAGGGGACTATGGCTACACCTTC
CASSPGGDYGYTF
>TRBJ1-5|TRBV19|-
TGTGCCAGTAGTACGTGGGGGGGCAATCAGCCCCAGCATTTT
CASSTWGGNQPQHF
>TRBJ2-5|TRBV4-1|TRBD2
TGCGCCAGCAGCCAGAACATCGGGGGGTCCGTTCAAGAGACCCAGTACTTC
CASSQNIGGSVQETQYF